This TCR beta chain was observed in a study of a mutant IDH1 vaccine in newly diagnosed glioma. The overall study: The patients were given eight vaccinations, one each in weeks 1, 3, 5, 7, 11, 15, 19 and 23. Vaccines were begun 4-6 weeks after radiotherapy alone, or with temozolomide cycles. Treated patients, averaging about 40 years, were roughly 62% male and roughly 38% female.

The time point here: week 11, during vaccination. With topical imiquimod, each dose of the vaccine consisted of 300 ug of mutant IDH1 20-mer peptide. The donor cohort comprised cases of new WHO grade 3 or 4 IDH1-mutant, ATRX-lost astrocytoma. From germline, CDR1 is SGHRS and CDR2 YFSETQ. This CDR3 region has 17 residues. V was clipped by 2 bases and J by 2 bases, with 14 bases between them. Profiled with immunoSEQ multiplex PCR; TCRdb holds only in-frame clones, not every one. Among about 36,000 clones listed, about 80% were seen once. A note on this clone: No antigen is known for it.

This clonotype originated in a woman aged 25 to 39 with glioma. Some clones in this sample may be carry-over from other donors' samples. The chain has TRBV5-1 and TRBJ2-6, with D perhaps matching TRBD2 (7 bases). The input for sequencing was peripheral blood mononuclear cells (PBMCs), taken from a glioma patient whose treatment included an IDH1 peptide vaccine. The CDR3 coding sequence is TGCGCCAGCAGCTTTCGCAGGGAGGGGGCTGGGGCCAACGTCCTGACTTTC. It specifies CASSFRREGAGANVLTF.